This paragraph covers one TCR beta chain sequence. V lost 1 base, J lost 4 bases, and 11 bases stayed unmatched. The CDR3 contains 17 residues. Germline V lookup: CDR1 SGHTA, CDR2 FQGNSA. Original handling: Amplification of reference gene primers was used by the study to estimate nucleated cell counts. Method: immunoSEQ multiplex PCR; TCRdb's copy keeps in-frame clones and lacks some. That table furnishes V, J and clone size, whereas the DNA furnished D and trimming. The sample carries just under 95,000 clones, about four fifths recorded once. This entry is derived from a study of blood T cell repertoires in COVID-19. Study background: There were acute and convalescent COVID-19 samples, and they came from the United States, Italy and Spain.

The chain has TRBV7-2 and TRBJ2-7; 9 bases match TRBD1. This receptor was identified in a human donor in a cohort sampled during active COVID-19. Sequenced material: peripheral blood. In nucleotides, the CDR3 is TGTGCCAGCAGCTTAGTGCCCGTCCACGGACAGGGGTACGAGCAGTACTTC. Translation gives CASSLVPVHGQGYEQYF.